Below are 16 T cell receptor beta chains sequenced from a single sample in a study of blood T cell repertoires in COVID-19 (dated by TCRdb to 2018 to 2020). Libraries came from the immunoSEQ multiplex PCR assay. In its TCRdb copy, this immuneACCESS table keeps in-frame sequences only and misses some clones. Where compared with another copy, unresolved V genes explain less than half of these, and the others have no known cause. This sample is represented by fewer than 300,000 clones; 75% to 90% of them were singletons. The ten largest clones represent around 0.84% of the sample. The specimen was peripheral blood. All receptors come from a man aged 25-40 years with acute or convalescent COVID-19.

V and J are TRBV7-9 and TRBJ1-6, with D possibly matching TRBD1 (5 bases). Germline V gene lookup returns CDR1 SEHNR and CDR2 FQNEAQ (reference sequence). The germline V and J ends were trimmed by 4 bases and 4 bases, with 8 bases remaining between them. The length of the CDR3 is 14 residues. The CDR3 nucleotides read TGTGCCAGCAGCTCCCGACAGTATAATTCACCCCTCCACTTT. Translation: CASSSRQYNSPLHF.

The chain uses TRBV7-8 and TRBJ2-2, with a weak D call TRBD1 (6 bases). Trimming took off 8 bases at V and 2 bases at J, with 15 bases between the two ends. In germline, CDR1 is SGHVS, CDR2 FQNEAQ. This CDR3 region has 15 residues. This CDR3 is CASAQRGQNTGELFF. DNA for the CDR3: TGTGCCAGCGCCCAGAGGGGACAAAACACCGGGGAGCTGTTTTTT.

The V and J genes are TRBV28 and TRBJ2-7; 8 nucleotides align to TRBD1. Per the germline V gene, CDR1 is MDHEN and CDR2 is SYDVKM. The V and J ends lost 5 bases and 3 bases, in that order; junction bases with no gene match: 6. The CDR3 runs to 14 residues. The CDR3 nucleotides are TGTGCCAGCAGTCCTCGGACAGGGCTCTACGAGCAGTACTTC. Protein sequence: CASSPRTGLYEQYF.

J is TRBJ2-1 and V is TRBV11-3; the D gene is possibly TRBD2 (7 bases). V dropped 4 bases and J dropped 10 bases, with 14 bases sitting between them. The CDR3 totals 13 residues. CDR1 SGHNT and CDR2 YENEEA come from the germline V gene. The CDR3 protein is CASSSAGAQEQFF. The CDR3 DNA reads as TGTGCCAGCAGCTCGGCGGGGGCACAAGAGCAGTTCTTC.

The V gene is TRBV7-9, the J gene TRBJ1-1; a possible D gene is TRBD1 (6 bases). The V and J ends lost 0 bases and 5 bases respectively, with 13 bases between them. Germline CDR1 reads SEHNR; CDR2 reads FQNEAQ (reference sequence). The CDR3 runs 15 residues. DNA of the CDR3: TGTGCCAGCAGCTTAGCGTGGGACACATATACTGAAGCTTTCTTT. Encoded protein: CASSLAWDTYTEAFF. Variable domain in full (rest from reference TRBV7-9 and TRBJ1-1): DTGVSQNPRHKITKRGQNVTFRCDPISEHNRLYWYRQTLGQGPEFLTYFQNEAQLEKSRLLSDRFSAERPKGSFSTLEIQRTEQGDSAMYLCASSLAWDTYTEAFFGQGTRLTVV.

This rearrangement joins TRBV29-1 to TRBJ1-3; 8 positions match TRBD1. V gave up 0 bases and J gave up 0 bases; unmatched junction bases: 4. This CDR3 region has 16 residues. Germline CDR1 is SQVTM and CDR2 is ANQGSEA. The CDR3 region is CSVEDPTGGSGNTIYF. The CDR3 nucleotides read TGCAGCGTTGAAGACCCCACAGGGGGCTCTGGAAACACCATATATTTT.

This clone was found once. The V call is TRBV5-1, the J call TRBJ1-2; TRBD1 might be the D (5 bases). This CDR3 comprises 14 residues. The germline CDR1 and CDR2 sequences are SGHRS and YFSETQ. V gave up 4 bases and J gave up 1 base, with 11 bases separating them. The chain's CDR3 is CASSIDSNNYGYTF. The CDR3 DNA follows: TGCGCCAGCAGCATAGACAGCAATAACTATGGCTACACCTTC.

The V gene is TRBV6-5, the J gene TRBJ2-3, with unresolved D. The CDR3 length is 13 residues. With 6 bases removed from V and 1 base from J, the gap between germline ends came to 8 bases. The germline V gene encodes CDR1 MNHEY and CDR2 SVGAGI. The DNA for the CDR3 is TGTGCCAGCAGAGCGTATGGCACAGATACGCAGTATTTT. It codes for CASRAYGTDTQYF.

The rearrangement uses TRBV30 and TRBJ2-7; TRBD2 aligns across 9 bases. The germline V gene has CDR1 GTSNPN and CDR2 SVGIG (reference sequence). Trimming removed 3 bases from V and 0 bases from J; junction bases left unmatched: 6. CDR3 length: 15 residues. CDR3 coding DNA: TGTGCCTGGAGGCGTTCTAGCGGGGACTCCTACGAGCAGTACTTC. It encodes CAWRRSSGDSYEQYF.

The chain combines TRBV9 with TRBJ1-6, with D possibly matching TRBD1 (5 bases). CDR1 is SGDLS, CDR2 YYNGEE, per germline. V was cut by 0 bases and J by 14 bases, with 12 bases left in between. The CDR3 contains 13 residues. CDR3 protein: CASSVVPGRTLHF. Written as DNA, the CDR3 is TGTGCCAGCAGCGTAGTTCCAGGGAGGACCCTCCACTTT.

The chain is built from TRBV15 and TRBJ1-1; maybe TRBD1 (5 bases). Deletions cut 3 bases from V and 7 bases from J, with 12 bases between. Germline V gives CDR1 LNHNV, CDR2 YYDKDF (reference sequence). The CDR3 runs to 13 residues. This chain's CDR3 is CATSRGRELEAFF. The CDR3 DNA reads TGTGCCACCAGCAGGGGCAGGGAACTTGAAGCTTTCTTT.

This clone has only one observation. The chain combines TRBV12-5 with TRBJ1-3; tentative D call: TRBD1 (5 bases). The CDR3 length is 16 residues. V lost 2 bases, J lost 1 base, and 12 bases lay in between. CDR1 LGHNT and CDR2 FRNRAP come from the germline V gene. Written as DNA, the CDR3 is TGTGCTAGTGGTTTGCTCCCCGGGGGGTCTGGAAACACCATATATTTT. This sequence encodes CASGLLPGGSGNTIYF.

The V gene is TRBV19, the J gene TRBJ2-7; 11 bases map to TRBD1. J was trimmed by 0 bases and V by 3 bases; bases with no gene match: 1. Germline V CDR1 and CDR2: LNHDA, SQIVND (reference sequence). This CDR3 comprises 15 residues. The CDR3 DNA is TGTGCCAGTAGTATGGGGACAGGGGGCTCCTACGAGCAGTACTTC. Protein sequence: CASSMGTGGSYEQYF.

The rearrangement links TRBV3-1 (or the pseudogene TRBV3-2) to TRBJ1-1; possibly TRBD1 for D (6 bases). V dropped 4 bases and J dropped 7 bases, with 16 bases sitting between them. The germline V gene has CDR1 LGHDT and CDR2 YNNKEL (reference sequence). This CDR3 is built from 14 residues. CDR3 sequence: CASSRGQTGHEAFF. CDR3 nucleotide sequence: TGTGCCAGCAGCCGAGGTCAGACAGGCCATGAAGCTTTCTTT.

The chain carries TRBV5-6 and TRBJ2-2; D is possibly TRBD1 (5 bases). V was cut by 4 bases and J by 3 bases, with 10 bases left in between. This CDR3 is 14 amino acids long. The germline V gene has CDR1 SGHDT and CDR2 YYEEEE. The chain's CDR3 is CASSRGTYTGELFF. CDR3 nucleotide sequence: TGTGCCAGCAGCAGGGGTACGTACACCGGGGAGCTGTTTTTT.

The chain is built from TRBV5-5 and TRBJ2-3; D may be TRBD2 (6 bases). V dropped 2 bases and J dropped 1 base, with 11 bases sitting between them. CDR1 and CDR2 from the germline V gene are SGHKS and YYEKEE (reference sequence). The CDR3 sequence is 15 residues long. The CDR3 DNA reads as TGTGCCAGCAGCTTCCTAGCGAGAGGCACAGATACGCAGTATTTT. This encodes CASSFLARGTDTQYF. The entire variable domain, with the rest obtained from reference TRBV5-5 and TRBJ2-3, is as follows: DAGVTQSPTHLIKTRGQQVTLRCSPISGHKSVSWYQQVLGQGPQFIFQYYEKEERGRGNFPDRFSARQFPNYSSELNVNALLLGDSALYLCASSFLARGTDTQYFGPGTRLTVL.